The sequence of this T cell receptor (beta chain) was determined in a study of tumor-infiltrating lymphocytes in primary liver carcinoma. Across the study: Men and women, 30 to 69 years of age, made up the patients.

This CDR3 contains 15 residues. Germline CDR1 is SGHDN and CDR2 is FVKESK. Germline DNA was extracted alongside blood RNA, which was obtained from unsorted whole blood. Making TCR beta cDNA involved approximately 510 ng total RNA and a constant-region primer. Modified slightly, ARM-PCR produced TCR beta libraries over three nested multiplex PCR rounds. Investigators reported that the first two PCR rounds, at 10 cycles each, used TRBV1-TRBV30 forward primers with a C-beta reverse primer. TCRdb re-called the multiplex PCR reads with MiXCR, one entry per CDR3 protein. The sample yields hundreds of thousands of distinct CDR3 sequences, roughly 60% seen once. Worth noting for this clonotype: At one boundary the junction diverges from the germline segment, which might be a read error.

The specimen sequenced was peripheral blood. The V and J genes are TRBV14 and TRBJ2-3; unclear D gene. The TCR comes from a man aged 35-49 years with primary liver carcinoma and hepatitis B virus infection. CDR3 nucleotide sequence: TGTGTCAGCAGCCAAGATCGCGCCAGCACAGATACACAGTATTTT. Translated, it gives CVSSQDRASTDTQYF.